This T cell receptor (beta chain) was identified during a study of shared clonotypes between healthy human individuals (dated by TCRdb to 2020 to 2022). In the study overall: A few men and two women, aged 18 to 49 years, made up the cohort. Blood TCR repertoires of a handful of healthy adults were deeply sequenced to estimate repertoire size and the extent of clonotype sharing between individuals. Different laboratories and diverse techniques were used to prepare libraries and sequence TCR repertoires, to increase sequencing depth and limit assay-specific biases. Each donor's leukapheresis produced roughly between roughly 0.85 and 10 billion PBMCs. For each donor, CD4 naive and CD4 memory were each given three plates, CD8 naive was given two plates, and CD8 memory was given one plate.

This clone showed up just once. The antigen this receptor binds is unknown. It has no much larger one-base neighbor in the sample; base qualities were not kept. The donors were healthy, HIV-negative adults with no recently reported acute infections or vaccinations. All donors were Caucasian adults living in Nashville, Tennessee, USA. The CD8 memory samples were a combination of magnetically selected CD45RO+ cells and CCR7-negative CD45RA+ effector memory (TemRA) cells. After blood collection by leukapheresis, PBMCs were isolated using Ficoll-Histopaque density gradient centrifugation and then cryopreserved in the vapor phase of liquid nitrogen. Analytical flow cytometry was used to check the purity and quantity of every magnetically sorted T cell population. Each sorted fraction had its genomic DNA isolated and then quantified by UV absorbance on a Nanodrop 2000c. TCR CDR3 regions were amplified from genomic DNA by multiplex PCR using the deep immunoSEQ assay. Genomic DNA extracted from each cell subset was distributed evenly over all wells of several immunoSEQ 96-well plates, and each plate served as one replicate. For sorted subsets, about 0.2 ug genomic DNA, equal to 30,000 or so T cell genomes, was loaded into each replicate PCR. Purified libraries were measured with a Qubit 3.0 fluorometer, size-checked on a Bioanalyzer 2100, and measured again with the KAPA Library Quantification kit. Each immunoSEQ 96-well plate was sequenced on its own single-read 150-cycle Illumina NextSeq 550 flow cell. The paper's processing steps were these. Because the immunoSEQ output included only junctional sequences and no quality scores, the filtering could not be the same as the filtering used for full-length reads. To assign V/J genes and CDR3, sequences were annotated using PyIR, a Python wrapper for IgBLAST v1.9, with IMGT germline references. Reads with weak V/J assignments (E-value above 1e-6), missing CDR3, stop codons, out-of-frame junctions, or ambiguous translated residues were removed. V3J clonotypes were defined as sequences sharing the same inferred V gene, J gene, and CDR3 amino acid sequence. Percentage overlap between repertoires was calculated by dividing the number of shared unique clonotypes by the size of the smaller repertoire. Repertoire richness was assessed with RTK rarefaction, the Chao1 estimator, and Recon v2.1 estimates of unobserved clonotypes. For all TCRbeta clonotypes obtained by the gDNA method from a handful of donors, generation probabilities were computed with OLGA. As stored in TCRdb, this immuneACCESS dataset retains in-frame rearrangements with V and J assigned. A fraction of the clones does not appear; measured against another copy, unresolved V genes explain less than half of the discrepancy, and the remainder lacks a known reason. D and trimming come from the DNA, and the V and J calls and clone size come from that table. Within this sample are 650,000 to 700,000 clones, with about 90% of them counted one time only. The ten largest clones take up more than 30% of the sample.

Summary of the overall study and its limitations: Sharing across several donors was observed for approximately 5% of naive CD4, about 3.2% of naive CD8, 2.3% of memory CD4, and around 0.4% of memory CD8 clonotypes. Larger estimated clonotype richness was generally found for naive subsets than for memory subsets. Based on pairwise subsampling, the degree of clonotype sharing among donors was expected to be affected by sequencing depth. Compared with non-shared clonotypes, clonotypes shared by all four sorted-subset donors had higher generation probabilities. Incomplete sequencing was indicated by rarefaction of sorted-subset datasets, despite the large sequencing depth. Sampling was limited to blood, and TCR repertoires in tissue likely differ from TCR repertoires in blood. Because the study included a small number of donors, the genetic and exposure-history diversity represented was limited.

The CDR3 holds 13 amino acids from the cysteine to the phenylalanine. Only CDR3 DNA is held: 39 bases, read in frame from base 1. CDR1 and CDR2 were assigned from the germline V gene as SGHAT and FQNNGV. This clonotype originated in a man younger than 35 in good health. Some clones in this sample may be carry-over from other donors' samples. The sequenced sample was memory CD8+ T cells from PBMCs. The cell subset or site label on this specimen signifies: CD45RO+ cells pooled with CCR7-negative TemRA cells. The V and J segments used are TRBV11-2 and TRBJ2-5; the D assignment is uncertain and may be TRBD1 or TRBD2, with 5 bases supporting each. The J call may be wrong; the DNA end is better matched by TRBJ2-7. The CDR3 reads CATSIGTTYEQYF. The sequenced DNA is TGTGCCACATCTATTGGGACGACCTACGAGCAGTACTTC.